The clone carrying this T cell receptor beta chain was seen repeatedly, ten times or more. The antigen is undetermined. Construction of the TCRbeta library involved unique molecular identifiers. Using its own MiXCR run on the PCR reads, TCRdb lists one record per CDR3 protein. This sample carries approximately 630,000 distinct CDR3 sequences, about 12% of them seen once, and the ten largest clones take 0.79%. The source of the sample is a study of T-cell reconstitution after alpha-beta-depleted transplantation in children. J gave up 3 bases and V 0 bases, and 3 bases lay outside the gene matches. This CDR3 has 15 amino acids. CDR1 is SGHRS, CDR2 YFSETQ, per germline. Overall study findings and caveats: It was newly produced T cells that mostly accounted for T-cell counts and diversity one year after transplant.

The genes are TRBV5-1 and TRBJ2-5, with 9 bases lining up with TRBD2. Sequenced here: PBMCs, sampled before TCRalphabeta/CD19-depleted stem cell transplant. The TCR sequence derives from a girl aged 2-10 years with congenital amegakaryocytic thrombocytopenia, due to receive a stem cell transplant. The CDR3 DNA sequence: TGCGCCAGCAGCTTGGATCCTAGCGGGGAAGAGACCCAGTACTTC. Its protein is CASSLDPSGEETQYF.